The 25 T cell receptor beta chains presented below share a single source sample, sequenced in a study of cytomegalovirus exposure and HLA in healthy donors. The PCR made use of 60 Vbeta and 13 Jbeta primers. The repertoire was sequenced with immunoSEQ multiplex PCR; TCRdb's copy has only in-frame clones and lacks some. Among 250,000 to 350,000 clones listed, under 80% were seen once. Sequenced sample: PBMCs. These receptors originate from a female donor in good health and CMV-seronegative.

The V and J genes are TRBV6-8 and TRBJ1-5; the match to TRBD1 covers 8 bases. Germline CDR1 reads MNHGY; CDR2 reads SAAAGT. The CDR3 consists of 15 residues. J gave up 6 bases and V 6 bases, and 10 bases lay outside the gene matches. The CDR3, as DNA: TGTGCCAGCAGGGGCAGGGGGCGAGAAAGTCAGCCCCAGCATTTT. Translating gives CASRGRGRESQPQHF.

In regard to this clone: Within the sample, other DNA sequences also encode this same CDR3. The chain recombines TRBV7-9 with TRBJ2-7; D may be TRBD1 (7 bases). The CDR3 is 13 residues long. CDR1 SEHNR and CDR2 FQNEAQ come from the germline V gene (reference sequence). Between the trimmed V and J ends, which lost 3 bases and 4 bases, there was a span of 10 bases. The CDR3 loop reads CASSLAGGYEQYF. Written as DNA, the CDR3 is TGTGCCAGCAGCTTGGCAGGGGGGTACGAGCAGTACTTC.

The V and J genes are TRBV9 and TRBJ2-4, with D possibly matching TRBD1 (6 bases). This CDR3 has 16 amino acids. Per the germline V gene, CDR1 is SGDLS and CDR2 is YYNGEE. Trimming left V 0 bases short and J 1 base short, with 11 bases between. The CDR3 coding sequence is TGTGCCAGCAGCGTAGACCCAACAGGGGCCAAAAACATTCAGTACTTC. Translated, it gives CASSVDPTGAKNIQYF.

The chain couples TRBV6-5 to TRBJ2-7, with a weak D call TRBD1 (6 bases). Trimming removed 6 bases from V and 0 bases from J, with 12 bases in between. The CDR3 totals 14 residues. The germline V gene has CDR1 MNHEY and CDR2 SVGAGI. Here the CDR3 DNA reads TGTGCCAGCAGACCCAGACAGGCCTCCTACGAGCAGTACTTC. Residues: CASRPRQASYEQYF.

The chain combines TRBV9 with TRBJ2-1, with D uncertain. The V gene lost 9 bases and the J gene lost 0 bases, with 13 bases spanning the gap. Germline V lookup: CDR1 SGDLS, CDR2 YYNGEE. This CDR3 contains 14 residues. This chain's CDR3 is CATRRVSSYNEQFF. The CDR3, as DNA: TGTGCCACTCGACGGGTGAGCTCCTACAATGAGCAGTTCTTC.

This chain joins TRBV27 and TRBJ1-5, with unresolved D. The germline V gene encodes CDR1 MNHEY and CDR2 SMNVEV (reference sequence). This CDR3 region has 14 residues. V was shortened by 8 bases and J by 1 base, with 12 bases between the two germline ends. DNA of the CDR3: TGTGCCAGCTCCCGAGGCCAGAGCAATCAGCCCCAGCATTTT. This translates into CASSRGQSNQPQHF.

The chain is built from TRBV4-1 and TRBJ2-7, with 10 bases that match TRBD2. The CDR3 covers 16 residues. Germline CDR1 MGHRA, CDR2 YSYEKL. Germline trimming cut 1 base from V and 4 bases from J; bases unmatched to any gene: 7. The CDR3 is CASSQVLAGKVYEQYF. For the CDR3, the DNA is TGCGCCAGCAGCCAAGTACTAGCGGGAAAAGTATACGAGCAGTACTTC.

The chain combines TRBV11-3 with TRBJ2-3; D possibly corresponds to TRBD2 (5 bases). CDR1 and CDR2 (germline): SGHNT, YENEEA. The CDR3 is 14 amino acids. V lost 2 bases, J lost 2 bases, and 8 bases lay in between. DNA of the CDR3: TGTGCCAGCAGCTTAACTAGGTCCACAGATACGCAGTATTTT. It translates to CASSLTRSTDTQYF.

The chain recombines TRBV7-2 with TRBJ2-1; 9 bases fit TRBD2. Trimming removed 5 bases from V and 4 bases from J; junction bases left unmatched: 6. CDR1 and CDR2 (germline): SGHTA, FQGNSA. The CDR3 is 15 residues long. CDR3 residues: CASSPDTSGYNEQFF. The CDR3, as DNA: TGTGCCAGCAGCCCTGACACTAGCGGGTACAATGAGCAGTTCTTC.

The rearrangement links TRBV19 to TRBJ2-2; TRBD1 agrees at 7 bases. The CDR3 consists of 16 residues. J lost 2 bases, V lost 6 bases, and 9 bases had no gene match. Germline V lookup: CDR1 LNHDA, CDR2 SQIVND (reference sequence). CDR3 nucleotide sequence: TGTGCCAGTAGCGTCGAGGGACAGCTAAACACCGGGGAGCTGTTTTTT. This translates into CASSVEGQLNTGELFF.

CDR3 sequence: CASSLDSSGRSGYEQYF. The CDR3 bases are TGTGCCAGCAGCTTAGATTCTAGCGGGAGATCGGGCTACGAGCAGTACTTC. The rearrangement links TRBV11-1 to TRBJ2-7; 10 nucleotides match TRBD2. CDR1 SGHAT and CDR2 FQDESV come from the germline V gene (reference sequence). This CDR3 comprises 17 residues. V shed 1 base, J shed 3 bases, and the junction held 9 bases outside the gene matches.

This clone was seen only a few times. The genes are TRBV4-2 and TRBJ1-4; D is unresolved. V was clipped by 5 bases and J by 3 bases, with 4 bases between them. The CDR3 is 12 residues long. CDR1 is LGHNA and CDR2 is YNFKEQ in the germline V gene. DNA for the CDR3: TGTGCCAGCAGCGACTCTAATGAAAAACTGTTTTTT. Protein sequence: CASSDSNEKLFF.

This clone was found a few times. The chain links TRBV19 to TRBJ2-7; unclear D gene. From germline, CDR1 is LNHDA and CDR2 SQIVND (reference sequence). Trimming removed 2 bases from V and 6 bases from J, with 11 bases in between. The CDR3 covers 13 residues. This CDR3 reads CASSIRPSGEQYF. For the CDR3, the DNA is TGTGCCAGTAGTATACGGCCTAGTGGCGAGCAGTACTTC.

The J gene is TRBJ2-1, the V gene TRBV9; 7 bases agree with TRBD2. V was pared by 0 bases and J by 3 bases, with 6 bases of the junction left unmatched. CDR1 and CDR2 from the germline V gene are SGDLS and YYNGEE. CDR3 length equals 16 residues. The CDR3 DNA is TGTGCCAGCAGCGTAGGAATGGGAGGGCTCTACAATGAGCAGTTCTTC. This gives the protein CASSVGMGGLYNEQFF. Combining the CDR3 with reference TRBV9 and TRBJ2-1 gives the whole variable domain DSGVTQTPKHLITATGQRVTLRCSPRSGDLSVYWYQQSLDQGLQFLIQYYNGEERAKGNILERFSAQQFPDLHSELNLSSLELGDSALYFCASSVGMGGLYNEQFFGPGTRLTVL.

The chain has TRBV5-1 and TRBJ2-2; no firm D call. The CDR3 covers 14 residues. Germline CDR1 and CDR2: SGHRS and YFSETQ. V was pared by 4 bases and J by 0 bases, with 7 bases between. The CDR3 sequence is CASSPDSNTGELFF. CDR3 bases: TGCGCCAGCAGCCCCGACTCGAACACCGGGGAGCTGTTTTTT.

This sequence joins TRBV4-1 and TRBJ2-7; D call uncertain. This CDR3 has 14 residues. V was clipped by 1 base and J by 5 bases, with 12 bases between them. Germline-derived CDR1 and CDR2 are MGHRA and YSYEKL. The CDR3 protein is CASSQVDRTHEQYF. The DNA for the CDR3 is TGCGCCAGCAGCCAAGTAGATAGAACCCACGAGCAGTACTTC.

CDR3 in amino acids: CASNQGQISGNTIYF. CDR3 in DNA: TGTGCCAGCAACCAGGGACAGATCTCTGGAAACACCATATATTTT. The chain uses TRBV9 and TRBJ1-3; 7 positions match TRBD1. V lost 6 bases to trimming and J lost 0 bases; unmatched junction nucleotides: 6. The CDR3 covers 15 residues. Germline V lookup: CDR1 SGDLS, CDR2 YYNGEE.

The genes are TRBV5-6 and TRBJ2-3; 7 positions agree with TRBD2. The germline gives CDR1 SGHDT, CDR2 YYEEEE. This CDR3 is 15 amino acids long. V was clipped by 5 bases and J by 2 bases; unmatched bases: 8. The CDR3 bases are TGTGCCAGCAGTACACGGGAGGCGTACACAGATACGCAGTATTTT. Translating gives CASSTREAYTDTQYF.

The rearrangement links TRBV7-2 to TRBJ2-1; D not certain. CDR3 length equals 16 residues. Germline V gives CDR1 SGHTA, CDR2 FQGNSA. V shed 1 base and J shed 2 bases, with 12 bases lying between them. CDR3 DNA: TGTGCCAGCAGCTTAGACCACGGGTGGGCCTACAATGAGCAGTTCTTC. Translating gives CASSLDHGWAYNEQFF.

This sequence joins TRBV2 and TRBJ1-5; a possible D gene is TRBD1 (6 bases). The CDR3 sequence is 15 residues long. V shed 4 bases and J shed 2 bases, with 12 bases lying between them. CDR1 is SNHLY, CDR2 FYNNEI, per germline. CDR3 in DNA: TGTGCCAGCAGTGCGGACAGCTCACGCAATCAGCCCCAGCATTTT. This gives the protein CASSADSSRNQPQHF.

CDR3 sequence (DNA): TGTGCCAGCAGTTTATGGAGCGGGAGTTTCAATGAGCAGTTCTTC. Its protein product is CASSLWSGSFNEQFF. This chain connects TRBV27 to TRBJ2-1; TRBD2 agrees at 8 bases. Germline values: CDR1 MNHEY, CDR2 SMNVEV (reference sequence). This CDR3 comprises 15 residues. J lost 6 bases, V lost 1 base, and 5 bases had no gene match.

The rearrangement uses TRBV19 and TRBJ1-3; 8 bases line up with TRBD1. Germline CDR1 is LNHDA and CDR2 is SQIVND (reference sequence). The CDR3 sequence is 14 residues long. V gave up 4 bases and J gave up 3 bases; unmatched junction bases: 2. The CDR3 spells CASSTGGYGNTIYF. CDR3 coding DNA: TGTGCCAGTAGTACAGGGGGCTATGGAAACACCATATATTTT.

The sample holds a few counts of this clone. This chain links TRBV25-1 with TRBJ1-1; 9 bases match TRBD1. Per the germline V gene, CDR1 is MGHDK and CDR2 is SYGVNS. The ends lost 6 bases at V and 4 bases at J; junction bases unmatched: 3. The CDR3 consists of 13 residues. CDR3 region: CASRGQGTTEAFF. The CDR3 nucleotides read TGTGCCAGCAGGGGACAGGGTACCACTGAAGCTTTCTTT.

This chain connects TRBV6-5 to TRBJ1-6; the D is unclear. Germline CDR1 and CDR2: MNHEY and SVGAGI. V was cut by 2 bases and J by 5 bases, with 13 bases left in between. This CDR3 is built from 16 residues. The CDR3 spells CASSYPPPEDNSPLHF. CDR3 DNA sequence: TGTGCCAGCAGTTACCCACCGCCAGAGGATAATTCACCCCTCCACTTT.

The chain joins TRBV6-1 to TRBJ1-2, with D possibly matching TRBD1 (6 bases). Germline-derived CDR1 and CDR2 are MNHNS and SASEGT. With 2 bases removed from V and 5 bases from J, the gap between germline ends came to 12 bases. The CDR3 has 14 residues. CDR3 nucleotides: TGTGCCAGCAGTGAACCCGGGACACGGTATGGCTACACCTTC. This codes for CASSEPGTRYGYTF.